The 24 T cell receptor beta chains below all came from one sample that was sequenced in a study of shared clonotypes between healthy human individuals. This table comes from immunoSEQ multiplex PCR, and its TCRdb copy is limited to in-frame clones, with some not included. The table has roughly 650,000 clones, 97% seen once. Specimen: naive CD4+ T cells sorted from blood. Noted subset: CD45RA+ positively selected. Receptor source: a woman aged 25-40 years in good health.

Of note for this clone: The same CDR3 can be traced to other DNA sequences in this sample. The chain is built from TRBV28 and TRBJ1-2; unclear D gene. This CDR3 has 13 amino acids. CDR1 MDHEN and CDR2 SYDVKM come from the germline V gene. The germline V and J ends were trimmed by 5 bases and 0 bases, with 7 bases remaining between them. In DNA, the CDR3 is TGTGCCAGCAGTCTAGGGACTAACTATGGCTACACCTTC. Amino acids: CASSLGTNYGYTF.

The V and J genes are TRBV2 and TRBJ1-6; perhaps TRBD1 as D (6 bases). V lost 9 bases, J lost 9 bases, and 12 bases lay in between. CDR1 and CDR2 from the germline V gene are SNHLY and FYNNEI. The CDR3 spans 12 residues. The CDR3 loop reads CASTGQSSPLHF. The CDR3 DNA sequence: TGTGCCAGTACCGGACAGTCTTCACCCCTCCACTTT.

The CDR3: CAWSVRDGARLFF. The CDR3 nucleotides are TGTGCCTGGAGTGTACGGGACGGGGCCAGACTGTTTTTT. J is TRBJ1-4 and V is TRBV30, with a weak D call TRBD1 (5 bases). V lost 0 bases to trimming and J lost 13 bases, with 15 bases between them. Per germline, CDR1 GTSNPN and CDR2 SVGIG (reference sequence). This CDR3 comprises 13 residues. Filled out from reference TRBV30 and TRBJ1-4, the complete variable domain reads SQTIHQWPATLVQPVGSPLSLECTVEGTSNPNLYWYRQAAGRGLQLLFYSVGIGQISSEVPQNLSASRPQDRQFILSSKKLLLSDSGFYLCAWSVRDGARLFFGSGTQLSVL.

The rearrangement links TRBV6-5 to TRBJ2-7, with D perhaps TRBD1 (5 bases). The V gene's germline CDR1 is MNHEY and CDR2 SVGAGI. Trimming stripped 6 bases from V and 0 bases from J, with 12 bases between. The CDR3 spans 14 residues. CDR3 bases: TGTGCCAGCAGAGGGGCCCAGAACTCCTACGAGCAGTACTTC. It translates to CASRGAQNSYEQYF.

J is TRBJ2-7 and V is TRBV7-9, with D perhaps matching TRBD1 (6 bases). Per germline, CDR1 SEHNR and CDR2 FQNEAQ (reference sequence). Trimming stripped 0 bases from V and 6 bases from J, with 9 bases between. This CDR3 has 13 amino acids. The CDR3 spells CASSLATGFEQYF. DNA for the CDR3: TGTGCCAGCAGCTTAGCGACAGGTTTCGAGCAGTACTTC. The variable domain in full, completed from reference TRBV7-9 and TRBJ2-7, reads DTGVSQNPRHKITKRGQNVTFRCDPISEHNRLYWYRQTLGQGPEFLTYFQNEAQLEKSRLLSDRFSAERPKGSFSTLEIQRTEQGDSAMYLCASSLATGFEQYFGPGTRLTVT.

The chain has TRBV6-1 and TRBJ2-1, with 14 bases that match TRBD2. This CDR3 comprises 15 residues. V lost 6 bases to trimming and J lost 7 bases; unmatched junction nucleotides: 5. The germline V gene encodes CDR1 MNHNS and CDR2 SASEGT. CDR3 in amino acids: CASSPGLAGGNEQFF. CDR3 bases: TGTGCCAGCAGCCCAGGACTAGCGGGAGGTAATGAGCAGTTCTTC.

This chain links TRBV27 with TRBJ2-5; 8 nucleotides align to TRBD2. Trimming cost V 6 bases and J 5 bases; bases outside gene matches: 8. CDR1 and CDR2 from the germline V gene are MNHEY and SMNVEV (reference sequence). This CDR3 comprises 14 residues. CDR3 DNA: TGTGCCAGCAGGGGCGGGGGGTCAGTGGAGACCCAGTACTTC. This gives the protein CASRGGGSVETQYF.

Concerning this clone itself: One junction end does not reproduce the germline sequence, and a read error may be involved. This sequence joins TRBV4-1 and TRBJ2-1, with D perhaps TRBD1 or TRBD2 (5 bases each). This CDR3 has 13 amino acids. Germline CDR1 is MGHRA and CDR2 is YSYEKL. The CDR3 DNA follows: TGCGCCAGCAGCCAAGAAAATAGTGGGGGACGTATCTTC. As protein: CASSQENSGGRIF.

CDR3 protein: CASSLGQSPGPQHF. The CDR3 DNA reads as TGTGCCAGCAGTTTAGGACAGAGCCCCGGGCCCCAGCATTTT. J is TRBJ1-5 and V is TRBV28, with D tentatively TRBD1 (6 bases). Germline V gene lookup returns CDR1 MDHEN and CDR2 SYDVKM. There are 14 residues in the CDR3. The germline V and J ends were trimmed by 2 bases and 9 bases, with 14 bases remaining between them.

The chain is built from TRBV11-2 and TRBJ2-7, with 7 bases fitting TRBD2. V shed 0 bases, J shed 0 bases, and the junction held 2 bases outside the gene matches. Germline lookup yields CDR1 SGHAT and CDR2 FQNNGV. The CDR3 consists of 15 residues. The CDR3 loop reads CASSLELAHSYEQYF. DNA for the CDR3: TGTGCCAGCAGCTTAGAACTAGCGCACTCCTACGAGCAGTACTTC.

The V call is TRBV28, the J call TRBJ2-6; no definite D call. Germline-derived CDR1 and CDR2 are MDHEN and SYDVKM. The CDR3 covers 15 residues. The V end was cut by 2 bases, the J end by 0 bases, with 5 bases between. CDR3 nucleotide sequence: TGTGCCAGCAGTTTAGGGTTCTCTGGGGCCAACGTCCTGACTTTC. It is translated as CASSLGFSGANVLTF.

This rearrangement joins TRBV28 to TRBJ2-2; D may be TRBD1 or TRBD2 (5 bases each). V was pared by 8 bases and J by 5 bases, with 15 bases between. This CDR3 comprises 14 residues. Per germline, CDR1 MDHEN and CDR2 SYDVKM. The CDR3 DNA reads TGTGCCAGCCGCCGGGACGTAGGAACCGGGGAGCTGTTTTTT. Translating it yields CASRRDVGTGELFF.

The J gene is TRBJ2-3, the V gene TRBV27; TRBD2 is a possible D gene (5 bases). Germline CDR1 is MNHEY and CDR2 is SMNVEV (reference sequence). The CDR3 loop spans 13 amino acids. Trimming stripped 5 bases from V and 6 bases from J, with 12 bases between. The CDR3 spells CASSTGVLDTQYF. The CDR3 DNA reads TGTGCCAGCAGTACCGGGGTTTTGGATACGCAGTATTTT.

The genes are TRBV28 and TRBJ1-6; D is undetermined. Germline V gene lookup returns CDR1 MDHEN and CDR2 SYDVKM. The ends were cut back, 5 bases at V and 8 bases at J, with 13 bases in the middle. The CDR3 sequence is 14 residues long. The CDR3 here is CASSTNQIDSPLHF. The CDR3 DNA reads TGTGCCAGCAGTACGAACCAAATCGATTCACCCCTCCACTTT.

The chain carries TRBV4-2 and TRBJ1-3; D might be TRBD1 (5 bases). Trimming removed 2 bases from V and 0 bases from J, with 26 bases in between. In germline, CDR1 is LGHNA, CDR2 YNFKEQ. The CDR3 is made up of 21 amino acids. The CDR3 DNA reads as TGTGCCAGCAGCCAACTTAACGCAGGGAAGGGAAAGGTTCTCTCTGGAAACACCATATATTTT. The encoded protein is CASSQLNAGKGKVLSGNTIYF.

The V call is TRBV20-1, the J call TRBJ2-7; D not certain. V was trimmed by 2 bases and J by 4 bases, leaving 6 bases between them. The germline CDR1 and CDR2 sequences are DFQATT and SNEGSKA (reference sequence). This CDR3 comprises 11 residues. Here the CDR3 reads CSARTLYEQYF. DNA of the CDR3: TGCAGTGCTAGAACGCTTTACGAGCAGTACTTC.

The rearrangement links TRBV30 to TRBJ2-7; 7 nucleotides line up with TRBD2. In germline, CDR1 is GTSNPN, CDR2 SVGIG (reference sequence). This CDR3 contains 16 residues. Trimming took 2 bases from V and 3 from J; bases not matched to a gene: 13. The CDR3 DNA follows: TGTGCCTGGAGTAAGGCGGGAGCAGGTAATCTCTACGAGCAGTACTTC. This sequence encodes CAWSKAGAGNLYEQYF.

This sequence joins TRBV27 and TRBJ1-2; TRBD1 matches at 10 bases. The CDR3 has 15 amino acids. V gave up 4 bases and J gave up 5 bases; unmatched junction bases: 7. Germline V CDR1 and CDR2: MNHEY, SMNVEV (reference sequence). CDR3 DNA: TGTGCCAGCAGTTCCTCCGGGACAGGGGTTTATGGCTACACCTTC. Its protein product is CASSSSGTGVYGYTF.

CDR3 residues: CAISESKGGLSEKLFF. CDR3 in DNA: TGTGCCATCAGTGAGTCGAAGGGCGGACTCTCGGAAAAACTGTTTTTT. The chain employs TRBV10-3 and TRBJ1-4; D gene uncertain. Per the germline V gene, CDR1 is ENHRY and CDR2 is SYGVKD. The CDR3 length is 16 residues. V dropped 0 bases and J dropped 8 bases, with 16 bases sitting between them.

J is TRBJ2-1 and V is TRBV19; D could derive from TRBD1 or TRBD2 (6 bases each). The CDR3 totals 16 residues. Trimming pared 6 bases from V and 3 bases from J, leaving 18 bases between. Germline V lookup: CDR1 LNHDA, CDR2 SQIVND (reference sequence). CDR3 sequence reads: CASRTGGGRIYNEQFF. As DNA, the CDR3 is TGTGCCAGTAGGACCGGAGGGGGGAGAATCTACAATGAGCAGTTCTTC. The full variable domain, with the rest looked up from reference TRBV19 and TRBJ2-1, is DGGITQSPKYLFRKEGQNVTLSCEQNLNHDAMYWYRQDPGQGLRLIYYSQIVNDFQKGDIAEGYSVSREKKESFPLTVTSAQKNPTAFYLCASRTGGGRIYNEQFFGPGTRLTVL.

The rearrangement links TRBV9 to TRBJ2-2; 8 nucleotides match TRBD1. This CDR3 has 15 amino acids. Germline trimming cut 3 bases from V and 6 bases from J; bases unmatched to any gene: 7. Looked up from germline, CDR1 is SGDLS and CDR2 is YYNGEE. This CDR3 reads CASSATRTGSGELFF. The CDR3 DNA reads TGTGCCAGCAGCGCTACTAGGACAGGGTCCGGGGAGCTGTTTTTT.

The chain joins TRBV29-1 to TRBJ1-1; 7 bases fit TRBD1. The CDR3 length is 15 residues. The V segment lost 5 bases and the J segment 3 bases; nucleotides outside the gene matches: 12. From germline, CDR1 is SQVTM and CDR2 ANQGSEA. CDR3 DNA: TGCAGCGTTCGGGGGACAGTTAAAACGGACACTGAAGCTTTCTTT. Translated, it gives CSVRGTVKTDTEAFF.

The V gene is TRBV6-5, the J gene TRBJ1-2; D uncertain. This CDR3 comprises 11 residues. Germline loops: CDR1 MNHEY, CDR2 SVGAGI. The germline V and J ends were trimmed by 6 bases and 4 bases, with 6 bases remaining between them. The CDR3 DNA reads as TGTGCCAGCAGCCCGTCCTATGGCTACACCTTC. It encodes CASSPSYGYTF.

The rearrangement uses TRBV6-4 and TRBJ1-5; TRBD1 aligns across 7 bases. Trimming took 3 bases from V and 3 from J; bases not matched to a gene: 2. CDR3 length: 14 residues. CDR1 MRHNA and CDR2 SNTAGT come from the germline V gene. The CDR3 is CASSEQGDNQPQHF. The DNA for the CDR3 is TGTGCCAGCAGTGAGCAGGGGGACAATCAGCCCCAGCATTTT.